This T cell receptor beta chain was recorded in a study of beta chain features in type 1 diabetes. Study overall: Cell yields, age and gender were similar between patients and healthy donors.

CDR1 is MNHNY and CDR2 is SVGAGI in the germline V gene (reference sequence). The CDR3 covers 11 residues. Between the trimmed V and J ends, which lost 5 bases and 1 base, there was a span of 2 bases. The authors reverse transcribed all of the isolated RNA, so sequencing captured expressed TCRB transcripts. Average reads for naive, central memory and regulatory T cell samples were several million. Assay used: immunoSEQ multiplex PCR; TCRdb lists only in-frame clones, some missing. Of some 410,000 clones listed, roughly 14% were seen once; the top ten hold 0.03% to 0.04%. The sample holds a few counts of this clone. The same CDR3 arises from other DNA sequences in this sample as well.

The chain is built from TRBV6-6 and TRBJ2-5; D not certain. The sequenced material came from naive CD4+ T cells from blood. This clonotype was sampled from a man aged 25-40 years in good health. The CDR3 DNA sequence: TGTGCCAGCAGTCCCCAAGAGACCCAGTACTTC. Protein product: CASSPQETQYF.